Each of the 15 T cell receptor beta chains below was sequenced from the same sample in a study of OX40 agonist ivuxolimab in advanced cancers. Library method: the immunoSEQ multiplex PCR assay. TCRdb mirrors the immuneACCESS table, restricted to in-frame sequences. Some clones are absent from its copies; in checked studies, under half trace to an unresolved V gene, and the reason for the others is unknown. This sample holds about 67,000 clones; approximately 81% were observed only once. Together, the top ten hold around 2% of the sample. The sample in question was CD4+ or CD8+ T cells sorted from blood, obtained in a trial of the OX40 agonist ivuxolimab. The receptors shown here come from an adult with an advanced solid tumor such as melanoma, head and neck, liver or kidney cancer.

The rearrangement uses TRBV20-1 and TRBJ2-3; no clear D. The V gene's germline CDR1 is DFQATT and CDR2 SNEGSKA (reference sequence). Trimming removed 3 bases from V and 5 bases from J, with 6 bases in between. This CDR3 is built from 11 residues. CDR3 protein: CSASARDTQYF. In DNA form, the CDR3 reads TGCAGTGCTAGCGCACGAGATACGCAGTATTTT.

This clone has more than one count but fewer than ten. The chain is built from TRBV30 and TRBJ2-1, with 12 bases aligning to TRBD2. J was trimmed by 2 bases and V by 0 bases; bases with no gene match: 5. Germline V gene lookup returns CDR1 GTSNPN and CDR2 SVGIG (reference sequence). The CDR3 length is 17 residues. CDR3 DNA: TGTGCCTGGAGTGTATCCCGGACTAGCGGGACCTACAATGAGCAGTTCTTC. Translated, it gives CAWSVSRTSGTYNEQFF.

This clone was seen a single time. Within the sample, other DNA sequences also encode this same CDR3. The chain recombines TRBV6-6 with TRBJ1-5; D gene ambiguous. This CDR3 is 14 amino acids long. Germline V gene data show CDR1 as MNHNY and CDR2 as SVGAGI (reference sequence). The V end was cut by 3 bases, the J end by 4 bases, with 10 bases between. The DNA of the CDR3 is TGTGCCAGCAGTTATAGTCGGGGAAATCAGCCCCAGCATTTT. Its protein product is CASSYSRGNQPQHF.

This chain joins TRBV5-6 and TRBJ1-1, with TRBD1 matching 7 bases. Germline V gene lookup returns CDR1 SGHDT and CDR2 YYEEEE. The CDR3 runs to 15 residues. Trimming at V came to 0 bases and at J to 8 bases, leaving 10 bases not matched to a gene. The CDR3 sequence is CASSLAGLTGREAFF. The CDR3 coding sequence is TGTGCCAGCAGCTTGGCGGGGTTGACAGGGCGGGAAGCTTTCTTT.

This chain uses TRBV5-1 with TRBJ2-5, with D unresolved. In germline, CDR1 is SGHRS, CDR2 YFSETQ. The CDR3 runs to 15 residues. The V and J ends lost 1 base and 2 bases respectively, with 12 bases between them. The CDR3 DNA is TGCGCCAGCAGCTTGAAGGTGCAGCCGCAAGAGACCCAGTACTTC. As protein: CASSLKVQPQETQYF.

The J gene is TRBJ2-1, the V gene TRBV5-5; D call uncertain. Germline values: CDR1 SGHKS, CDR2 YYEKEE (reference sequence). The ends were cut back, 5 bases at V and 9 bases at J, with 12 bases in the middle. CDR3 size: 12 residues. The CDR3 nucleotides are TGTGCCAGCAGTCGGAGTTTGGTTGAGCAGTTCTTC. It translates to CASSRSLVEQFF.

The CDR3 loop reads CASSLAGSGSYEQYF. CDR3 DNA sequence: TGTGCCAGCAGCTTAGCGGGTAGCGGGAGCTACGAGCAGTACTTC. The chain links TRBV7-9 to TRBJ2-7; TRBD2 matches 9 bases. The trim removed 0 bases at V and 3 bases at J, leaving 3 bases unmatched. This CDR3 has 15 residues. In germline, CDR1 is SEHNR, CDR2 FQNEAQ (reference sequence).

The count of this clone is one. CDR3: CASSRGLTGTNNEQFF. The DNA of the CDR3 is TGTGCCAGCAGCCGCGGCCTTACAGGGACAAACAATGAGCAGTTCTTC. The chain uses TRBV5-8 and TRBJ2-1; D may be TRBD1 (6 bases). The CDR3 covers 16 residues. The V gene's germline CDR1 is SGHTS and CDR2 YDEGEE. V lost 4 bases to trimming and J lost 5 bases, with 19 bases between them.

The chain has TRBV7-8 and TRBJ1-2; the D gene is possibly TRBD1 (6 bases). CDR3 length equals 14 residues. Germline V gene sequence: CDR1 SGHVS, CDR2 FQNEAQ. V shed 4 bases and J shed 3 bases, with 12 bases lying between them. Written as DNA, the CDR3 is TGTGCCAGCAGCTCCGCGGGGGCAGACTATGGCTACACCTTC. Its protein is CASSSAGADYGYTF.

The V gene is TRBV5-4, the J gene TRBJ1-5; unclear D gene. The CDR3 has 14 residues. Germline CDR1 SGHNT, CDR2 YYREEE (reference sequence). V was clipped by 4 bases and J by 3 bases, with 11 bases between them. The CDR3 region is CASSGTWANQPQHF. The DNA for the CDR3 is TGTGCCAGCAGCGGAACCTGGGCCAATCAGCCCCAGCATTTT.

The rearrangement uses TRBV18 and TRBJ2-7; D may be TRBD1 (7 bases). The V gene's germline CDR1 is KGHSH and CDR2 LQKENI. The CDR3 is made up of 14 amino acids. The germline V and J ends were trimmed by 4 bases and 7 bases, with 17 bases remaining between them. The CDR3, as DNA: TGTGCCAGCTCACTCCGGGCAGGGGGGTTAGAGCAGTACTTC. Translated, it gives CASSLRAGGLEQYF.

This chain links TRBV9 with TRBJ2-3; 7 nucleotides agree with TRBD1. The J segment lost 3 bases and the V segment lost 4 bases, leaving 8 bases of the junction unmatched. The CDR3 covers 15 residues. From germline, CDR1 is SGDLS and CDR2 YYNGEE. CDR3 loop: CASSQTGSLTDTQYF. The CDR3 nucleotides are TGTGCCAGCAGCCAGACAGGGTCATTAACAGATACGCAGTATTTT. Full variable domain (rest looked up from reference TRBV9 and TRBJ2-3): DSGVTQTPKHLITATGQRVTLRCSPRSGDLSVYWYQQSLDQGLQFLIQYYNGEERAKGNILERFSAQQFPDLHSELNLSSLELGDSALYFCASSQTGSLTDTQYFGPGTRLTVL.

The rearrangement uses TRBV30 and TRBJ2-1; 12 nucleotides agree with TRBD2. CDR1 is GTSNPN and CDR2 is SVGIG in the germline V gene (reference sequence). The CDR3 is 11 residues long. The junction had 3 bases not matched to a gene; V was cut back by 3 bases and J by 15 bases. DNA for the CDR3: TGTGCCTGGAGGCTAGCGGGAGGGGGGTTCTTC. This gives the protein CAWRLAGGGFF.

This chain joins TRBV6-6 and TRBJ1-2; no firm D call. This CDR3 region has 14 residues. V was trimmed by 2 bases and J by 0 bases, leaving 7 bases between them. In germline, CDR1 is MNHNY, CDR2 SVGAGI (reference sequence). CDR3 coding DNA: TGTGCCAGCAGTTACCCCGGAACTAACTATGGCTACACCTTC. It encodes CASSYPGTNYGYTF.

V gene TRBV11-3 combines with J gene TRBJ2-1, with a weak D call TRBD2 (5 bases). The CDR3 is 19 amino acids. Germline loops: CDR1 SGHNT, CDR2 YENEEA. V gave up 1 base and J gave up 3 bases, with 22 bases separating them. CDR3 amino acids: CASSLAPPPLERNYNEQFF. CDR3 sequence (DNA): TGTGCCAGCAGCTTAGCCCCCCCTCCGCTGGAGCGGAACTACAATGAGCAGTTCTTC.